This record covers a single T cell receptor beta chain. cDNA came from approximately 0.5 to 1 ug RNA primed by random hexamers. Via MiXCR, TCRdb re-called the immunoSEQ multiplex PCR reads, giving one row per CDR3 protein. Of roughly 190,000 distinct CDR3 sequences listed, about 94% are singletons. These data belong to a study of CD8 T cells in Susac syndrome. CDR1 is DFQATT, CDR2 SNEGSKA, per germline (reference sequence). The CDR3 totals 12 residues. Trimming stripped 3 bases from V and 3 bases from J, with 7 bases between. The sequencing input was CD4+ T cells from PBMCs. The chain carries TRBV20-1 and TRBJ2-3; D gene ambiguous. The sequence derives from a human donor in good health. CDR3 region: CSASTLTDTQYF. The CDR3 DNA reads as TGCAGTGCTAGTACTTTGACAGATACGCAGTATTTT.